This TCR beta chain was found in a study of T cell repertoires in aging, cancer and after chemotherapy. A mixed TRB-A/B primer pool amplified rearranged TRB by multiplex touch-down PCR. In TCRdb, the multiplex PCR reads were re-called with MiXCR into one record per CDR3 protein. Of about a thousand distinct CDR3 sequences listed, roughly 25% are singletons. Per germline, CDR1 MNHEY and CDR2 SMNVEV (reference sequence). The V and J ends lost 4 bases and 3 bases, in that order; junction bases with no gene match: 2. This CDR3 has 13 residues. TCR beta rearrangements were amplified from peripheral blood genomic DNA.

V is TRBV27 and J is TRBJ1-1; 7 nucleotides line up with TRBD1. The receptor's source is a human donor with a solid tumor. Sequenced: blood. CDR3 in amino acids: CASSYDRDTEAFF. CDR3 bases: TGTGCCAGCAGTTACGACAGGGACACTGAAGCTTTCTTT.